This T cell receptor (beta chain) was sequenced in a study of blood T cell repertoires in COVID-19. Study-wide background: COVID-19 samples, acute and convalescent, were from the United States, Italy and Spain. Sources were T cells, B-cell-depleted T cells, or PBMCs; the material itself was cDNA or gDNA.

Germline assignment: CDR1 SGHNT and CDR2 YYREEE (reference sequence). The CDR3 has 15 residues. The junction had 10 bases not matched to a gene; V was cut back by 7 bases and J by 1 base. Using immunoSEQ multiplex PCR, the repertoire was profiled, and TCRdb retains in-frame clones only, with some absent. The sample yields about 200,000 clones, roughly 81% seen once. This receptor was taken from a woman between 45 and 65 years old with active or convalescent COVID-19. Source material: peripheral blood. The rearrangement joins TRBV5-4 to TRBJ2-7; TRBD2 matches at 8 bases. The CDR3 DNA follows: TGTGCCAGCTCTCGGGGGGGCGGACAATCCTACGAGCAGTACTTC. Its translation is CASSRGGGQSYEQYF.